The present T cell receptor (beta chain) was sequenced within a study of blood T cell repertoires in COVID-19. Study-level background: Acute-phase and convalescent COVID-19 samples originated in the United States, Italy and Spain. PBMCs, B-cell-depleted T cells, or T cells provided the cDNA or gDNA that made up the material.

Per the authors' pipeline: Nucleated cell counts were estimated from reference gene primer amplification. The assay was immunoSEQ multiplex PCR, and TCRdb's table has in-frame clones only and misses some. Clonal size and the V and J genes are those of that table, whereas D and trimming came from the DNA. The data hold about 250,000 clones, with around 88% observed a single time. The sequenced material came from peripheral blood. The sequence derives from a man older than 75 with acute or convalescent COVID-19.

CDR3 sequence: CASSKPSGAQGNEKLFF. The CDR3 bases are TGTGCCAGTAGTAAACCGAGCGGGGCCCAGGGCAATGAAAAACTGTTTTTT. This sequence joins TRBV19 and TRBJ1-4, with a weak D call TRBD1 (5 bases). This CDR3 has 17 amino acids. V lost 4 bases and J 5 bases, leaving 20 bases between the germline ends. In germline, CDR1 is LNHDA, CDR2 SQIVND (reference sequence).